These 24 T cell receptor beta chains were all obtained from the same sample, sequenced in a study of TIL therapy for anti-PD-1-resistant metastatic lung cancer (dated by TCRdb to the early 2020s). TCR beta CDR3 regions were amplified from genomic DNA with the immunoSEQ v3 hsTCRB kit using bias-controlled multiplex PCR. TCRdb re-hosts the immuneACCESS table, in-frame sequences only. Its copies lack some clones; in the studies checked, an unresolved V gene accounts for under half of them, and the cause for the rest is not known. This sample has about 59,000 clones in its table, and around 70% of those were observed once. The ten largest account for 1.5% to 2% of the sample. The label giving this sample's time point can be read as: pre-treatment sample, taken before nivolumab and TIL therapy. This specimen consisted of blood, obtained at baseline. These receptors were obtained from a person between 25 and 79 years old with non-small cell lung cancer.

The chain uses TRBV27 and TRBJ2-7; 8 positions match TRBD1. The CDR3 spans 15 residues. J lost 3 bases, V lost 6 bases, and 10 bases had no gene match. Per the germline V gene, CDR1 is MNHEY and CDR2 is SMNVEV (reference sequence). The CDR3 DNA sequence: TGTGCCAGCAGACCCGACAGGGGAAGTTTCTACGAGCAGTACTTC. Its translation: CASRPDRGSFYEQYF.

Turning to this clone: Other nucleotide sequences from this sample produce the same CDR3. This sequence joins TRBV28 and TRBJ2-1; 8 nucleotides align to TRBD2. CDR3 length: 13 residues. The V and J ends lost 2 bases and 9 bases, in that order; junction bases with no gene match: 3. The V gene's germline CDR1 is MDHEN and CDR2 SYDVKM. In DNA form, the CDR3 reads TGTGCCAGCAGTTTAGGGACTAGTGGTGAGCAGTTCTTC. It codes for CASSLGTSGEQFF.

This chain joins TRBV5-1 and TRBJ2-7; D is unresolved. This CDR3 spans 14 amino acids. The V gene lost 4 bases and the J gene lost 1 base, with 12 bases spanning the gap. Germline-derived CDR1 and CDR2 are SGHRS and YFSETQ. DNA of the CDR3: TGCGCCAGCAGCACCGGCACAGTTTCCTACGAGCAGTACTTC. The encoded protein is CASSTGTVSYEQYF.

The rearrangement uses TRBV6-5 and TRBJ2-5, with D maybe TRBD2 (6 bases). The V end lost 3 bases, the J end lost 5 bases, and 16 bases lay between the germline ends. The CDR3 consists of 15 residues. The germline V gene encodes CDR1 MNHEY and CDR2 SVGAGI. CDR3 coding DNA: TGTGCCAGCAGTTATGGCGGGAATAGGGAGGAGACCCAGTACTTC. Its protein product is CASSYGGNREETQYF.

V gene TRBV9 combines with J gene TRBJ2-1; TRBD1 might be the D (5 bases). This CDR3 has 13 amino acids. Trimming took 0 bases from V and 7 from J, leaving 8 bases between them. The germline V gene encodes CDR1 SGDLS and CDR2 YYNGEE. As DNA, the CDR3 is TGTGCCAGCAGCGTAGGACAGATTAATGAGCAGTTCTTC. As protein: CASSVGQINEQFF.

This clone was seen a handful of times. V gene TRBV28 combines with J gene TRBJ1-2; D ambiguous. CDR1 and CDR2 from the germline V gene are MDHEN and SYDVKM. Trimming left V 4 bases short and J 1 base short, with 10 bases between. The CDR3 has 14 amino acids. CDR3 in amino acids: CASSSSDVNYGYTF. The DNA for the CDR3 is TGTGCCAGCAGTTCCTCGGACGTTAACTATGGCTACACCTTC.

The V call is TRBV28, the J call TRBJ1-3; no firm D call. V lost 4 bases to trimming and J lost 7 bases, with 11 bases between them. Per germline, CDR1 MDHEN and CDR2 SYDVKM. CDR3 length: 13 residues. CDR3 coding DNA: TGTGCCAGCAGTTCCCGGGCCGGCAACACCATATATTTT. This gives the protein CASSSRAGNTIYF.

This clone was picked up one time. This rearrangement joins TRBV4-2 to TRBJ2-1, with 9 bases fitting TRBD2. The ends lost 1 base at V and 2 bases at J; junction bases unmatched: 15. Germline CDR1 and CDR2: LGHNA and YNFKEQ. The CDR3 has 20 amino acids. CDR3 bases: TGTGCCAGCAGCCAAGCATCAACTACATTCGGGACTAGCCCCTACAATGAGCAGTTCTTC. Translation: CASSQASTTFGTSPYNEQFF.

Only a few counts were recorded for this clone. The J gene is TRBJ2-7, the V gene TRBV5-3, with D tentatively TRBD2 (6 bases). TRBV5-3 is assigned to the ORF class and has an uncertain function. Trimming removed 0 bases from V and 1 base from J, with 23 bases in between. The CDR3 totals 19 residues. The CDR3 coding sequence is TGTGCCAGAAGCTTGGTCTATCACGGGTTAGCGGTTGAGTCCTACGAGCAGTACTTC. This translates into CARSLVYHGLAVESYEQYF.

The chain couples TRBV6-4 to TRBJ2-3, with D possibly being TRBD1 (6 bases). This CDR3 has 14 residues. V lost 6 bases to trimming and J lost 1 base, with 11 bases between them. The germline V gene has CDR1 MRHNA and CDR2 SNTAGT. CDR3 bases: TGTGCCAGCAGCCTACAGGGTGGCACAGATACGCAGTATTTT. It specifies CASSLQGGTDTQYF.

The chain joins TRBV2 to TRBJ1-1; weak D call: TRBD1 (6 bases). This CDR3 spans 13 amino acids. V lost 4 bases and J 0 bases, leaving 6 bases between the germline ends. Germline CDR1 is SNHLY and CDR2 is FYNNEI. The DNA of the CDR3 is TGTGCCAGCAGTGGGGGGCTGAACACTGAAGCTTTCTTT. This translates into CASSGGLNTEAFF.

The rearrangement joins TRBV30 to TRBJ2-1; 12 nucleotides agree with TRBD2. This CDR3 is 12 amino acids long. Germline-derived CDR1 and CDR2 are GTSNPN and SVGIG (reference sequence). V lost 5 bases to trimming and J lost 13 bases; unmatched junction nucleotides: 6. The CDR3 sequence: CAWGGLAGRQFF. The CDR3 DNA is TGTGCCTGGGGAGGACTAGCGGGACGCCAGTTCTTC.

The gene calls are TRBV5-5 and TRBJ2-1, with 8 bases aligning to TRBD2. Germline assignment: CDR1 SGHKS and CDR2 YYEKEE (reference sequence). V gave up 4 bases and J gave up 10 bases; unmatched junction bases: 4. The CDR3 consists of 12 residues. In nucleotides, the CDR3 is TGTGCCAGCAGCATGGTAGCGGGAGAGCAGTTCTTC. It codes for CASSMVAGEQFF.

The sample holds a few counts of this clone. The V and J genes are TRBV30 and TRBJ2-5; 8 bases are a match to TRBD1. Trimming at V came to 8 bases and at J to 5 bases, leaving 10 bases not matched to a gene. The CDR3 length is 13 residues. CDR1 is GTSNPN, CDR2 SVGIG, per germline (reference sequence). In DNA, the CDR3 is TGTGCCGGCGGACAGGGTATTTGGGAGACCCAGTACTTC. It codes for CAGGQGIWETQYF. Complete variable domain (other parts from reference TRBV30 and TRBJ2-5): SQTIHQWPATLVQPVGSPLSLECTVEGTSNPNLYWYRQAAGRGLQLLFYSVGIGQISSEVPQNLSASRPQDRQFILSSKKLLLSDSGFYLCAGGQGIWETQYFGPGTRLLVL.

DNA for the CDR3: TGTGCTAGTGGTCATAACCCCGGGACAGGCTTATTTCCGCGGTTCTTC. As protein: CASGHNPGTGLFPRFF. The rearrangement links TRBV12-5 to TRBJ2-1, with 8 bases aligning to TRBD1. Germline V gene data show CDR1 as LGHNT and CDR2 as FRNRAP. CDR3 size: 16 residues. Trimming at V came to 5 bases and at J to 15 bases, leaving 21 bases not matched to a gene.

This clone was observed a few times. The chain joins TRBV7-2 to TRBJ2-3; TRBD2 matches at 10 bases. Germline V CDR1 and CDR2: SGHTA, FQGNSA. This CDR3 contains 17 residues. The V and J ends lost 3 bases and 4 bases, in that order; junction bases with no gene match: 10. The DNA of the CDR3 is TGTGCCAGCAGCTTCTTAGCGGGAGGAGGTCGGGCAGATACGCAGTATTTT. It yields the protein CASSFLAGGGRADTQYF.

V is TRBV6-5 and J is TRBJ1-1; no reliable D call. V was pared by 6 bases and J by 1 base, with 15 bases between. The CDR3 sequence is 15 residues long. Germline V gives CDR1 MNHEY, CDR2 SVGAGI. The CDR3 loop reads CASRITGISNTEAFF. The CDR3 region has the DNA TGTGCCAGCAGGATAACTGGGATCTCGAACACTGAAGCTTTCTTT.

The chain has TRBV28 and TRBJ2-7; D not certain. V dropped 3 bases and J dropped 2 bases, with 14 bases sitting between them. Germline V gene data show CDR1 as MDHEN and CDR2 as SYDVKM. The CDR3 is made up of 15 amino acids. The DNA of the CDR3 is TGTGCCAGCAGTTTCAACGACGGCACGACCTACGAGCAGTACTTC. Translation: CASSFNDGTTYEQYF.

A few counts support this clone. The gene calls are TRBV7-9 and TRBJ1-2; the D is unclear. V gave up 8 bases and J gave up 4 bases, with 23 bases separating them. The CDR3 consists of 16 residues. CDR1 SEHNR and CDR2 FQNEAQ come from the germline V gene (reference sequence). Here the CDR3 reads CASRPPFRHNIYGYTF. The CDR3 DNA sequence: TGTGCCAGCCGACCCCCTTTCCGTCACAACATCTATGGCTACACCTTC.

The chain links TRBV6-5 to TRBJ2-1; TRBD1 matches 7 bases. CDR1 is MNHEY, CDR2 SVGAGI, per germline. J lost 5 bases, V lost 6 bases, and 10 bases had no gene match. The CDR3 is 15 amino acids. DNA for the CDR3: TGTGCCAGCAGGCCCGCGACAGGGAACCACAATGAGCAGTTCTTC. Its translation: CASRPATGNHNEQFF.

This chain uses TRBV11-3 with TRBJ2-5; perhaps TRBD1 as D (6 bases). The CDR3 consists of 14 residues. Germline CDR1 SGHNT, CDR2 YENEEA. V gave up 1 base and J gave up 3 bases, with 9 bases separating them. For the CDR3, the DNA is TGTGCCAGCAGCTTAGCAGGGGTAGAAGAGACCCAGTACTTC. Translation: CASSLAGVEETQYF.

CDR3 region: CASSSQGPDTQYF. CDR3 sequence (DNA): TGTGCCAGCAGTTCACAGGGGCCAGATACGCAGTATTTT. The rearrangement joins TRBV28 to TRBJ2-3; 7 bases align to TRBD1. There are 13 residues in the CDR3. Germline V gene data show CDR1 as MDHEN and CDR2 as SYDVKM. Trimming cost V 4 bases and J 4 bases; bases outside gene matches: 2. Using reference TRBV28 and TRBJ2-3 for the parts outside the CDR3, the full variable domain is DVKVTQSSRYLVKRTGEKVFLECVQDMDHENMFWYRQDPGLGLRLIYFSYDVKMKEKGDIPEGYSVSREKKERFSLILESASTNQTSMYLCASSSQGPDTQYFGPGTRLTVL.

This clone has more than one count but fewer than ten. The chain has TRBV10-3 and TRBJ1-1; 9 nucleotides line up with TRBD1. The junction had 17 bases not matched to a gene; V was cut back by 6 bases and J by 3 bases. The CDR3 totals 18 residues. Germline loops: CDR1 ENHRY, CDR2 SYGVKD. As DNA, the CDR3 is TGTGCCATCAGGCCGGGACAGGGATTATTTCGGATGGACACTGAAGCTTTCTTT. It codes for CAIRPGQGLFRMDTEAFF.

This clone was counted only a few times. The chain employs TRBV28 and TRBJ1-2; D may be TRBD1 (5 bases). Germline CDR1 is MDHEN and CDR2 is SYDVKM. The CDR3 runs to 14 residues. V was shortened by 10 bases and J by 1 base, with 16 bases between the two germline ends. The CDR3 is CATNPPGGNYGYTF. The CDR3 nucleotides read TGTGCCACCAACCCCCCGGGGGGTAACTATGGCTACACCTTC.